The 2 T cell receptor beta chains given below trace back to one sample, sequenced in a study of PD-1 blockade in classical Hodgkin lymphoma. Each of the patients experienced relapse following autologous stem cell transplantation, and their brentuximab vedotin exposure differed. Profiling relied on immunoSEQ multiplex PCR, and the TCRdb table lists in-frame clones only, not all of them. The data contain roughly 31,000 clones, about two thirds of them seen just once; the ten biggest clones take up roughly 4%. Sequences were derived from peripheral blood mononuclear cells (PBMCs), sampled before the second cycle of nivolumab. These receptors were collected from a human donor with classical Hodgkin lymphoma.

This clone was counted a few times. Distinct nucleotide sequences in the sample also encode this CDR3. The V and J genes are TRBV5-6 and TRBJ2-1; D perhaps matches TRBD2 (6 bases). This CDR3 contains 13 residues. Germline CDR1 reads SGHDT; CDR2 reads YYEEEE. V was clipped by 7 bases and J by 2 bases, with 10 bases between them. The CDR3 sequence is CASSGEAYNEQFF. DNA for the CDR3: TGTGCCAGCTCCGGGGAGGCCTACAATGAGCAGTTCTTC.

J is TRBJ1-1 and V is TRBV6-1; the match to TRBD1 covers 7 bases. The V gene's germline CDR1 is MNHNS and CDR2 SASEGT. The CDR3 has 13 residues. V gave up 8 bases and J gave up 0 bases; unmatched junction bases: 3. The CDR3 region is CASGGTVNTEAFF. The CDR3 nucleotides are TGTGCCAGCGGTGGGACAGTGAACACTGAAGCTTTCTTT.